Reported below is one T cell receptor beta chain. Its antigen is unknown. Sample-barcoded 5' priming and a J-beta primer mix drove a second PCR of 7 to 11 cycles. Each cDNA molecule carried a tag from a template-switch adaptor that contained 12 random nucleotides. TCRdb processed the 5' RACE reads anew with MiXCR; each CDR3 protein has one entry. The sample includes approximately 670,000 distinct CDR3 sequences, approximately 40% of them seen just once. The data are from a study of blood T cells in healthy people across ages. CDR3 length: 15 amino acids. Trimming removed 8 bases from V and 15 bases from J; junction bases left unmatched: 23. Study-wide results and caveats: With age, beta diversity per million T cells declined roughly linearly, significantly by about 40. The long-lived group displayed more naive CD4+ cells, plus higher diversity, than the aged donors did. CMV status of donors was not determined, possibly confounding expanded clonotype changes.

The receptor was derived from an elderly man in good health. The genes are TRBV12-3 or TRBV12-4 and TRBJ2-3; 7 nucleotides agree with TRBD2. Sequenced sample: blood. The CDR3 loop is CASGPTGLNTDMEYF. In nucleotides, the CDR3 is TGTGCCAGCGGACCAACGGGACTAAACACAGATATGGAATATTTT.